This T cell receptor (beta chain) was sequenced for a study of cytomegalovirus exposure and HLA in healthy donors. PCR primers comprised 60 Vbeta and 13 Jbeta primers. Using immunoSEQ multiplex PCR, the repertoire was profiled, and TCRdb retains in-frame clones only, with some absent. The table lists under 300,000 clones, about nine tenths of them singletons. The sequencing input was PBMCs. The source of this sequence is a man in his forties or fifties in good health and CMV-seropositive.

The DNA for the CDR3 is TGTGCCAGCAGCTACCGGACAGGGCCCGTTTCCACCGGGGAGCTGTTTTTT. It specifies CASSYRTGPVSTGELFF. The chain combines TRBV7-9 with TRBJ2-2; TRBD1 matches 8 bases. This CDR3 comprises 17 residues. V lost 4 bases, J lost 4 bases, and 11 bases stayed unmatched. Germline V lookup: CDR1 SEHNR, CDR2 FQNEAQ (reference sequence).